The 21 T cell receptor beta chains given below trace back to one sample, sequenced in a study of blood T cell repertoires in COVID-19. Using immunoSEQ multiplex PCR, the repertoire was profiled, and TCRdb retains in-frame clones only, with some absent. The data hold some 240,000 clones, with more than 75% observed a single time. The specimen sequenced was peripheral blood. These receptors were obtained from a human donor in a cohort sampled during active COVID-19.

This chain connects TRBV6-5 to TRBJ2-2; maybe TRBD2 (6 bases). The CDR3 is 14 amino acids. Between the trimmed V and J ends, which lost 6 bases and 0 bases, there was a span of 8 bases. Germline V lookup: CDR1 MNHEY, CDR2 SVGAGI. CDR3: CASRAGSNTGELFF. The CDR3, as DNA: TGTGCCAGCAGGGCGGGGTCGAACACCGGGGAGCTGTTTTTT.

The rearrangement uses TRBV29-1 and TRBJ2-5; TRBD1 aligns across 8 bases. The J segment lost 4 bases and the V segment lost 7 bases, leaving 2 bases of the junction unmatched. The CDR3 has 11 residues. Germline CDR1 and CDR2: SQVTM and ANQGSEA. In DNA, the CDR3 is TGCAGCGCCGACAGGGGAGAGACCCAGTACTTC. Translation gives CSADRGETQYF.

The CDR3 reads CASSLDQVKQYF. The CDR3 DNA is TGCGCCAGCAGCTTGGATCAGGTTAAGCAGTACTTC. This chain uses TRBV5-1 with TRBJ2-7; D remains ambiguous. The V end was cut by 0 bases, the J end by 8 bases, with 9 bases between. CDR1 and CDR2 (germline): SGHRS, YFSETQ. The CDR3 length is 12 residues.

The genes are TRBV27 and TRBJ2-2; TRBD2 matches at 10 bases. V lost 8 bases, J lost 5 bases, and 11 bases stayed unmatched. The length of the CDR3 is 16 residues. Germline V lookup: CDR1 MNHEY, CDR2 SMNVEV (reference sequence). As DNA, the CDR3 is TGTGCCAGCGCCGGGCTAGCGGGAGTGGGGACCGGGGAGCTGTTTTTT. Translating it yields CASAGLAGVGTGELFF.

V and J are TRBV28 and TRBJ1-2; 8 nucleotides line up with TRBD1. Germline V gives CDR1 MDHEN, CDR2 SYDVKM. The V segment lost 2 bases and the J segment 8 bases; nucleotides outside the gene matches: 7. The CDR3 runs 14 residues. CDR3 nucleotides: TGTGCCAGCAGTTTACAGGGGGCTAGTGTCGGCTACACCTTC. Its translation is CASSLQGASVGYTF.

This clone was seen just once. The chain is built from TRBV3-1 (or the pseudogene TRBV3-2) and TRBJ2-7; 8 bases fit TRBD2. The V and J ends lost 1 base and 6 bases, in that order; junction bases with no gene match: 5. Germline CDR1 and CDR2: LGHDT and YNNKEL (reference sequence). The length of the CDR3 is 14 residues. DNA of the CDR3: TGTGCCAGCAGCCAAGGTAGCGGGGTGGGCGAGCAGTACTTC. Encoded protein: CASSQGSGVGEQYF.

The chain is built from TRBV19 and TRBJ1-5; tentative D call: TRBD1 (6 bases). Germline CDR1 and CDR2: LNHDA and SQIVND (reference sequence). V was clipped by 5 bases and J by 6 bases, with 14 bases between them. There are 14 residues in the CDR3. The DNA of the CDR3 is TGTGCCAGTAGTCACAGGGAAGAGGGTCAGCCCCAGCATTTT. This codes for CASSHREEGQPQHF.

This chain links TRBV24-1 with TRBJ2-5; 8 nucleotides agree with TRBD1. V lost 3 bases, J lost 3 bases, and 8 bases stayed unmatched. The CDR3 consists of 16 residues. Germline CDR1 is KGHDR and CDR2 is SFDVKD. The DNA for the CDR3 is TGTGCCACCAGTGATCCCGGACAGGGCGGGGAAGAGACCCAGTACTTC. The encoded protein is CATSDPGQGGEETQYF.

This rearrangement joins TRBV27 to TRBJ2-3, with a possible D match to TRBD2 (6 bases). Germline CDR1 MNHEY, CDR2 SMNVEV (reference sequence). With 6 bases removed from V and 6 bases from J, the gap between germline ends came to 16 bases. The CDR3 runs 14 residues. The CDR3 DNA sequence: TGTGCCAGCAGCCCCTCGGGAAGCGGGGATACGCAGTATTTT. The encoded protein is CASSPSGSGDTQYF.

The rearrangement joins TRBV10-3 to TRBJ1-6; no clear D. The V and J ends lost 2 bases and 7 bases respectively, with 12 bases between them. There are 15 residues in the CDR3. CDR1 is ENHRY, CDR2 SYGVKD, per germline. The CDR3 DNA reads TGTGCCATCAGTGAGAAACGGGTCGAGAATTCACCCCTCCACTTT. It codes for CAISEKRVENSPLHF.

The genes are TRBV7-9 and TRBJ2-7; D might be TRBD1 (6 bases). Trimming removed 4 bases at V and 0 bases at J, with 10 bases between. Looked up from germline, CDR1 is SEHNR and CDR2 is FQNEAQ (reference sequence). The CDR3 is made up of 14 amino acids. CDR3 sequence: CASSSRTVSYEQYF. In DNA, the CDR3 is TGTGCCAGCAGCTCACGGACAGTCTCCTACGAGCAGTACTTC. Variable domain in full (rest from reference TRBV7-9 and TRBJ2-7): DTGVSQNPRHKITKRGQNVTFRCDPISEHNRLYWYRQTLGQGPEFLTYFQNEAQLEKSRLLSDRFSAERPKGSFSTLEIQRTEQGDSAMYLCASSSRTVSYEQYFGPGTRLTVT.

The chain recombines TRBV10-3 with TRBJ1-3; 7 bases map to TRBD1. The CDR3 loop spans 14 amino acids. J lost 3 bases, V lost 3 bases, and 2 bases had no gene match. CDR1 is ENHRY and CDR2 is SYGVKD in the germline V gene. The CDR3 region is CAISDRQGGNTIYF. DNA of the CDR3: TGTGCCATCAGTGATCGACAGGGTGGAAACACCATATATTTT.

The chain combines TRBV4-1 with TRBJ2-3, with D perhaps matching TRBD2 (5 bases). Trimming removed 4 bases at V and 3 bases at J, with 11 bases between. Germline V gene sequence: CDR1 MGHRA, CDR2 YSYEKL. The CDR3 extends over 14 amino acids. The CDR3 sequence: CASSLFGETDTQYF. For the CDR3, the DNA is TGCGCCAGCAGCCTCTTTGGGGAGACAGATACGCAGTATTTT.

This clone showed up many times. V is TRBV25-1 and J is TRBJ1-1, with D hard to call. The germline gives CDR1 MGHDK, CDR2 SYGVNS. Trimming left V 7 bases short and J 2 bases short, with 5 bases between. The CDR3 is made up of 11 amino acids. The CDR3 region is CASTFNTEAFF. In nucleotides, the CDR3 is TGTGCCAGCACCTTTAACACTGAAGCTTTCTTT.

The V and J genes are TRBV5-1 and TRBJ1-1; 10 bases are shared with TRBD1. Per germline, CDR1 SGHRS and CDR2 YFSETQ. The CDR3 contains 13 residues. Losses at the gene ends were 3 bases for V and 10 bases for J; bases not matched to a gene: 6. CDR3 loop: CASSSGQGRGAFF. The CDR3 DNA follows: TGCGCCAGCAGCTCGGGACAGGGGAGAGGAGCTTTCTTT.

The V and J genes are TRBV10-3 and TRBJ2-7; tentative D call: TRBD2 (5 bases). Germline CDR1 reads ENHRY; CDR2 reads SYGVKD. The CDR3 is made up of 15 amino acids. Deletions cut 2 bases from V and 2 bases from J, with 13 bases between. CDR3 region: CAISEPWTGTYEQYF. The CDR3 nucleotides are TGTGCCATCAGTGAGCCCTGGACGGGAACCTACGAGCAGTACTTC.

The chain joins TRBV19 to TRBJ2-7, with 8 bases lining up with TRBD2. CDR3 length equals 14 residues. Unmatched junction bases numbered 9, after V lost 8 bases and J lost 3 bases. From germline, CDR1 is LNHDA and CDR2 SQIVND (reference sequence). For the CDR3, the DNA is TGTGCCAGTTCACGGGGCAGCGGGAGCTACGAGCAGTACTTC. Protein product: CASSRGSGSYEQYF.

The V gene is TRBV4-2, the J gene TRBJ2-2, with TRBD2 matching 9 bases. Germline CDR1 and CDR2: LGHNA and YNFKEQ. V shed 1 base and J 8 bases; nucleotides not matched to a gene: 11. The CDR3 runs 17 residues. The CDR3 sequence is CASSQAGTSSIRGELFF. Written as DNA, the CDR3 is TGTGCCAGCAGCCAAGCCGGGACTAGCTCAATCCGGGGGGAGCTGTTTTTT.

The J gene is TRBJ2-5, the V gene TRBV7-2; 9 nucleotides align to TRBD1. The V and J ends lost 1 base and 3 bases, in that order; junction bases with no gene match: 9. CDR1 SGHTA and CDR2 FQGNSA come from the germline V gene. This CDR3 comprises 17 residues. The CDR3 loop reads CASSLGSGQGTEETQYF. In DNA form, the CDR3 reads TGTGCCAGCAGCTTAGGTTCTGGACAGGGGACTGAAGAGACCCAGTACTTC.

A few counts support this clone. This chain links TRBV9 with TRBJ2-2; the match to TRBD1 covers 7 bases. V gave up 0 bases and J gave up 7 bases; unmatched junction bases: 3. The germline V gene has CDR1 SGDLS and CDR2 YYNGEE. This CDR3 is 14 amino acids long. The CDR3 is CASSVEQGVGELFF. CDR3 DNA sequence: TGTGCCAGCAGCGTAGAGCAGGGGGTCGGGGAGCTGTTTTTT.

The rearrangement links TRBV3-1 (or the pseudogene TRBV3-2) to TRBJ2-7; possibly TRBD2 for D (7 bases). Trimming took off 3 bases at V and 5 bases at J, with 11 bases between the two ends. The germline V gene has CDR1 LGHDT and CDR2 YNNKEL (reference sequence). The CDR3 is 13 residues long. In DNA form, the CDR3 reads TGTGCCAGCAGCCATCTGCGGGGGCACGAGCAGTACTTC. This gives the protein CASSHLRGHEQYF.